A single sample gave rise to the 23 T cell receptor beta chains below, sequenced in a study of monozygotic twins with inflammatory bowel disease. Following a re-call of the 5' RACE reads, TCRdb has one entry per CDR3 protein and lacks DNA. The sample totals about 200,000 distinct CDR3 sequences. Input material: blood. These TCRs come from a human donor with ulcerative colitis or Crohn's disease, or a healthy co-twin of an affected twin (not recorded which).

The chain links TRBV28 to TRBJ2-7; TCRdb picks TRBD1, but there is no DNA to check that call. The CDR3 is 14 residues long. Per germline, CDR1 MDHEN and CDR2 SYDVKM. The CDR3 protein is CASSPIDRAYEQYF.

The V and J genes are TRBV12-3 or TRBV12-4 and TRBJ2-1; no DNA is available, so the TRBD2 call from TCRdb remains unchecked. This CDR3 spans 13 amino acids. The CDR3 sequence is CASSRSTSPMQFF.

This rearrangement joins TRBV10-3 to TRBJ1-4; without DNA, the TCRdb call of TRBD1 cannot be checked. The CDR3 is made up of 16 amino acids. Germline V CDR1 and CDR2: ENHRY, SYGVKD. CDR3 protein: CAISESGTGINEKLFF.

J is TRBJ2-1 and V is TRBV18; the TRBD1 assignment by TCRdb is unverifiable without DNA. The length of the CDR3 is 18 residues. CDR1 is KGHSH and CDR2 is LQKENI in the germline V gene. The CDR3 region is CASSPPAASPAMGNEQFF.

The J gene is TRBJ1-1, the V gene TRBV30; TCRdb's D gene call, TRBD1, goes unchecked for lack of DNA. The CDR3 totals 14 residues. CDR1 and CDR2 from the germline V gene are GTSNPN and SVGIG (reference sequence). CDR3 in amino acids: CAWSVRGRVTEAFF.

The chain uses TRBV29-1 and TRBJ1-5; the TRBD1 assignment by TCRdb is unverifiable without DNA. Germline values: CDR1 SQVTM, CDR2 ANQGSEA. The CDR3 spans 12 residues. The CDR3 sequence: CSAGTPNQPQHF.

V usage is TRBV20-1 and J usage is TRBJ2-1; lacking DNA, the TRBD2 call made by TCRdb goes unchecked. The CDR3 consists of 18 residues. Germline lookup yields CDR1 DFQATT and CDR2 SNEGSKA (reference sequence). CDR3 protein: CSAPSTSAASSSRNEQFF.

This sequence joins TRBV6-5 and TRBJ1-2; lacking DNA, the TRBD1 call made by TCRdb goes unchecked. Germline CDR1 and CDR2: MNHEY and SVGAGI. The CDR3 runs to 17 residues. The CDR3 loop reads CASSSGLTGGTLYGYTF.

V usage is TRBV29-1 and J usage is TRBJ2-1. Germline V gene lookup returns CDR1 SQVTM and CDR2 ANQGSEA. The CDR3 length is 12 residues. The CDR3 is CSGRPSYNEQFF.

The chain couples TRBV5-4 to TRBJ2-3; TCRdb names TRBD2, which stays unverified in the absence of DNA. From germline, CDR1 is SGHNT and CDR2 YYREEE (reference sequence). CDR3 length equals 15 residues. This chain's CDR3 is CASSSGVLSTDTQYF.

The CDR3: CASRLPSRGNEKLFF. The chain joins TRBV2 to TRBJ1-4; with no DNA, the TCRdb D assignment of TRBD1 cannot be verified. CDR3 size: 15 residues. Germline CDR1 SNHLY, CDR2 FYNNEI.

The genes are TRBV7-2 and TRBJ2-1; TCRdb picks TRBD1, but there is no DNA to check that call. The germline V gene has CDR1 SGHTA and CDR2 FQGNSA. This CDR3 comprises 16 residues. The CDR3 reads CASSLAWDSTYNEQFF.

V is TRBV29-1 and J is TRBJ1-5; TCRdb picks TRBD1, but there is no DNA to check that call. The CDR3 is 12 amino acids. Per the germline V gene, CDR1 is SQVTM and CDR2 is ANQGSEA. The CDR3 loop reads CSVGASDQPQHF.

The J gene is TRBJ2-7, the V gene TRBV5-1; TCRdb's assignment of TRBD1 cannot be checked, as there is no DNA. The V gene's germline CDR1 is SGHRS and CDR2 YFSETQ. This CDR3 region has 15 residues. The CDR3 is CASSGGDGRGGEQYF.

The chain couples TRBV7-9 to TRBJ2-1; with no DNA, the TCRdb D assignment of TRBD1 cannot be verified. The CDR3 has 15 amino acids. The germline V gene encodes CDR1 SEHNR and CDR2 FQNEAQ (reference sequence). The CDR3 loop reads CASSSSGSPGGEQFF. Complete variable domain (other parts from reference TRBV7-9 and TRBJ2-1): DTGVSQNPRHKITKRGQNVTFRCDPISEHNRLYWYRQTLGQGPEFLTYFQNEAQLEKSRLLSDRFSAERPKGSFSTLEIQRTEQGDSAMYLCASSSSGSPGGEQFFGPGTRLTVL.

The chain carries TRBV20-1 and TRBJ1-6; TCRdb proposes TRBD1, but this gene call is untestable without DNA. Per the germline V gene, CDR1 is DFQATT and CDR2 is SNEGSKA (reference sequence). The CDR3 totals 14 residues. CDR3 in amino acids: CSARPDSDNSPLHF.

The chain joins TRBV5-1 to TRBJ1-1; TCRdb outputs TRBD1, but without DNA this stays unchecked. The CDR3 contains 16 residues. Germline V gene lookup returns CDR1 SGHRS and CDR2 YFSETQ. The CDR3 region is CASSFSSGQGNTEAFF.

J is TRBJ2-5 and V is TRBV10-3; TCRdb's D call, TRBD1, is unchecked because there is no DNA. The CDR3 consists of 13 residues. Germline lookup yields CDR1 ENHRY and CDR2 SYGVKD. The CDR3 is CAISDTAGETQYF.

The V call is TRBV7-2, the J call TRBJ2-1. Germline V lookup: CDR1 SGHTA, CDR2 FQGNSA. This CDR3 comprises 12 residues. CDR3 region: CASSRFYNEQFF.

The chain joins TRBV20-1 to TRBJ2-6. The CDR3 is made up of 17 amino acids. CDR1 is DFQATT and CDR2 is SNEGSKA in the germline V gene (reference sequence). CDR3: CSASPDPYKSGANVLTF.

The V gene is TRBV9, the J gene TRBJ2-1; TCRdb indicates TRBD2, and absent DNA this call remains unverified. Germline V CDR1 and CDR2: SGDLS, YYNGEE. This CDR3 is 15 amino acids long. This CDR3 is CASSLGTATYNEQFF.

This chain's CDR3 is CASSSPDGPGGYTF. The chain is built from TRBV7-3 and TRBJ1-2. This CDR3 comprises 14 residues. Germline CDR1 and CDR2: SGHTA and FQGTGA.

The genes are TRBV7-9 and TRBJ1-4; checking the TCRdb D call of TRBD1 is not possible without DNA. The germline gives CDR1 SEHNR, CDR2 FQNEAQ (reference sequence). The CDR3 loop spans 14 amino acids. The CDR3 sequence is CASSRARGDEKLFF.